The T cell receptor beta chain described here comes from a study of cytomegalovirus exposure and HLA in healthy donors. Study-wide findings and caveats: Per a prior analysis, the majority of TCR beta V segments were productive roughly 90% or roughly 30% of the time. Later work associated fewer than 20,000 TCR beta sequences with HLA alleles at 0.05 false discovery rate.

A remark on this clone: Its antigen is unknown.

Germline V CDR1 and CDR2: SGDLS, YYNGEE. The CDR3 spans 16 residues. With 0 bases removed from V and 3 bases from J, the gap between germline ends came to 15 bases. PCR employed 60 Vbeta and 13 Jbeta primers. TCRdb's table, derived via immunoSEQ multiplex PCR, lists solely in-frame clones and lacks some. The sample records roughly 150,000 clones, around 82% being singletons. The sequencing sample was made of PBMCs. This chain connects TRBV9 to TRBJ1-1, with D hard to call. The sequence came from a woman aged 45-59 years in good health and CMV-seropositive. As DNA, the CDR3 is TGTGCCAGCAGCGTAGTCTACGGGTCGGTAGACACTGAAGCTTTCTTT. The encoded protein is CASSVVYGSVDTEAFF.